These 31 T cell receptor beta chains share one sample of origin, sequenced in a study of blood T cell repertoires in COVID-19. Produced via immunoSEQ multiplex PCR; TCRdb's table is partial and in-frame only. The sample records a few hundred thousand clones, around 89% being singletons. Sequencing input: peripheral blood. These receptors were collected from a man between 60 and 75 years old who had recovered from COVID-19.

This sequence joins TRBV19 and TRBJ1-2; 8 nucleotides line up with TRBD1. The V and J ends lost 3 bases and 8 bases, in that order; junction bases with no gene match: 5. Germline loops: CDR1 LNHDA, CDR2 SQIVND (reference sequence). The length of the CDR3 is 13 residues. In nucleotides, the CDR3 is TGTGCCAGTAGTATGGACAGGGTAAGAGGCTACACCTTC. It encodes CASSMDRVRGYTF. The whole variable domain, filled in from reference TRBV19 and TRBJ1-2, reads DGGITQSPKYLFRKEGQNVTLSCEQNLNHDAMYWYRQDPGQGLRLIYYSQIVNDFQKGDIAEGYSVSREKKESFPLTVTSAQKNPTAFYLCASSMDRVRGYTFGSGTRLTVV.

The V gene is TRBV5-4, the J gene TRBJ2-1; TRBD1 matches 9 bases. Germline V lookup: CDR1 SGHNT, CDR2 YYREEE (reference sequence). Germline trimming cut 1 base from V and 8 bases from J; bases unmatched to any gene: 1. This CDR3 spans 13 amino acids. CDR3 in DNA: TGTGCCAGCAGCTTGACAGGGGGCGATGAGCAGTTCTTC. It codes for CASSLTGGDEQFF.

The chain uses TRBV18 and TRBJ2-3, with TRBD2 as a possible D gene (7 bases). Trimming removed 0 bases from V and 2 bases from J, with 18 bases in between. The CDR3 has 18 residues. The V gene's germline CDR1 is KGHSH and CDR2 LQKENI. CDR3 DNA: TGTGCCAGCTCACCACCGGGGGGGGCCCTGACCCTCACAGATACGCAGTATTTT. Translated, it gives CASSPPGGALTLTDTQYF.

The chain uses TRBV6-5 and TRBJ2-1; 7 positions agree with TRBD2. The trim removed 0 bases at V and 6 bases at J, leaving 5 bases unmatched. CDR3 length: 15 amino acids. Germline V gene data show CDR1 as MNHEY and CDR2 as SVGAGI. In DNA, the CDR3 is TGTGCCAGCAGTTACTCGGGAGGGCAGGGCAATGAGCAGTTCTTC. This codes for CASSYSGGQGNEQFF.

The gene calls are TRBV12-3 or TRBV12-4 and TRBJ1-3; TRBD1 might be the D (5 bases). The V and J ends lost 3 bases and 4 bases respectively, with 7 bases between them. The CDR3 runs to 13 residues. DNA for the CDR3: TGTGCCAGCAGTTTGACAGAAGGAAACACCATATATTTT. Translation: CASSLTEGNTIYF.

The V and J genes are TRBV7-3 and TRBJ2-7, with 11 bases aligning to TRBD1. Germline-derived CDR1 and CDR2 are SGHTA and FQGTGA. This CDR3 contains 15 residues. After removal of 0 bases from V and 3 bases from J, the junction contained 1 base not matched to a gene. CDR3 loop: CASSLTGTGGYEQYF. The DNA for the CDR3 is TGTGCCAGCAGCTTAACGGGGACAGGGGGCTACGAGCAGTACTTC.

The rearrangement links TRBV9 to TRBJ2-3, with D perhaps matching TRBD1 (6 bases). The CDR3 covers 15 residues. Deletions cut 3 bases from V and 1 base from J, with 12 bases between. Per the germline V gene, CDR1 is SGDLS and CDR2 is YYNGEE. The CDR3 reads CASSGGQLRTDTQYF. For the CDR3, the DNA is TGTGCCAGCAGCGGGGGGCAGCTCCGCACAGATACGCAGTATTTT.

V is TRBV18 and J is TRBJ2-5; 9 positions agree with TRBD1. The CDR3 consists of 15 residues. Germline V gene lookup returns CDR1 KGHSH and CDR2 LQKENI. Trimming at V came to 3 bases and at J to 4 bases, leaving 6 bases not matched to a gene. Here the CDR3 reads CASSPPGQGRETQYF. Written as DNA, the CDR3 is TGTGCCAGCTCACCCCCGGGACAGGGACGAGAGACCCAGTACTTC.

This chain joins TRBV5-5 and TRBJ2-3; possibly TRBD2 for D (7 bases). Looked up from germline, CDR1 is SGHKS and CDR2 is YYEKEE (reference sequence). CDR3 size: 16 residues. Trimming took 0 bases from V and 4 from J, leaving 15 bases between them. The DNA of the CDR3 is TGTGCCAGCAGCTTGGGCCGCGGGGGCAGCTCAGATACGCAGTATTTT. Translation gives CASSLGRGGSSDTQYF.

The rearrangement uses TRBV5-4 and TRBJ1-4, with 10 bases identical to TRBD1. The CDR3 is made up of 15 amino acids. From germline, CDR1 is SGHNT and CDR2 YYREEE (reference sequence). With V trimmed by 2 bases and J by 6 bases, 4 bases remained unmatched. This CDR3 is CASSFDRGQYEKLFF. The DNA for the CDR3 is TGTGCCAGCAGCTTCGACAGGGGGCAGTATGAAAAACTGTTTTTT. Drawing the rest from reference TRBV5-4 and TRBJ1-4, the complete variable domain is ETGVTQSPTHLIKTRGQQVTLRCSSQSGHNTVSWYQQALGQGPQFIFQYYREEENGRGNFPPRFSGLQFPNYSSELNVNALELDDSALYLCASSFDRGQYEKLFFGSGTQLSVL.

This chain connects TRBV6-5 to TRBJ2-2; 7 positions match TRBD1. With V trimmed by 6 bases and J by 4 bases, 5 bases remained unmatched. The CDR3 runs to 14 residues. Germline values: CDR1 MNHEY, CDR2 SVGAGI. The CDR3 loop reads CASRQRGLTGELFF. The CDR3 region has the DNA TGTGCCAGCAGACAGAGGGGGCTCACCGGGGAGCTGTTTTTT.

CDR3 sequence reads: CASSIGKAGQKQAFF. Written as DNA, the CDR3 is TGTGCCAGTAGTATAGGAAAGGCGGGACAGAAGCAAGCTTTCTTT. This sequence joins TRBV19 and TRBJ1-1, with TRBD1 matching 7 bases. CDR1 is LNHDA, CDR2 SQIVND, per germline (reference sequence). The CDR3 covers 15 residues. J lost 9 bases, V lost 1 base, and 11 bases had no gene match.

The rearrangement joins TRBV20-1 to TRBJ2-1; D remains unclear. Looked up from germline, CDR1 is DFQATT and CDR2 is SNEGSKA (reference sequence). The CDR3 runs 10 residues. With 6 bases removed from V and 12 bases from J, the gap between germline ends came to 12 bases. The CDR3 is CSAQTSPQFF. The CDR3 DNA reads TGCAGTGCGCAAACATCGCCGCAGTTCTTC.

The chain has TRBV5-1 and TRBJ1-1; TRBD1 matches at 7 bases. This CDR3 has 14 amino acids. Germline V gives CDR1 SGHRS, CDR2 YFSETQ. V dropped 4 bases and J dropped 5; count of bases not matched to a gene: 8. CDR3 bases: TGCGCCAGCAGCACACAGGGGCCGGGTACTGAAGCTTTCTTT. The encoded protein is CASSTQGPGTEAFF.

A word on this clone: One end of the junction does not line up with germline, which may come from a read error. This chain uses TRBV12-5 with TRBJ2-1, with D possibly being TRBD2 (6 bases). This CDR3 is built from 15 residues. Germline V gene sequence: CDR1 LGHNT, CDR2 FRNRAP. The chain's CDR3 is CASGLVRSSGGSRVF. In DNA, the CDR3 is TGTGCTAGTGGTTTGGTACGGAGTAGCGGAGGGTCTAGGGTCTTC.

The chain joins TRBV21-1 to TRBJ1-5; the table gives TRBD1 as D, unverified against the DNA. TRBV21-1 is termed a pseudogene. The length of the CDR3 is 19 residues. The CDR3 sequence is CASSKVTGVRVLSNQPQHF. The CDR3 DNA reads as TGTGCCAGCAGCAAAGTGACAGGGGTACGGGTATTGTCCAATCAGCCCCAGCATTTT.

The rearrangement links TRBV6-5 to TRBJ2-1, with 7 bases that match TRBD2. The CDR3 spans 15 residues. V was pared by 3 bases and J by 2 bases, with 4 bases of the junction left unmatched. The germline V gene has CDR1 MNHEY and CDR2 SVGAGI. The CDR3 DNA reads TGTGCCAGCAGTTATGGAGCGGGGACCTACAATGAGCAGTTCTTC. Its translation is CASSYGAGTYNEQFF.

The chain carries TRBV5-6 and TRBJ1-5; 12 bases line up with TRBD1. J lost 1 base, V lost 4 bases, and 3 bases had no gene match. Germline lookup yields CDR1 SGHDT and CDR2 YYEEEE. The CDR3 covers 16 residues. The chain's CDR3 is CASSPGTGGSNQPQHF. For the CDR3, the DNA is TGTGCCAGCAGCCCGGGGACAGGGGGCAGCAATCAGCCCCAGCATTTT.

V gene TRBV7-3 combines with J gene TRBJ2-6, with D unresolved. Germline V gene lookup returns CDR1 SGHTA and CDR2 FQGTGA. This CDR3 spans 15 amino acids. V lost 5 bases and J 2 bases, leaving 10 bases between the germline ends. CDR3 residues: CASSPQVPGANVLTF. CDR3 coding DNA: TGTGCCAGCAGCCCGCAGGTACCTGGGGCCAACGTCCTGACTTTC.

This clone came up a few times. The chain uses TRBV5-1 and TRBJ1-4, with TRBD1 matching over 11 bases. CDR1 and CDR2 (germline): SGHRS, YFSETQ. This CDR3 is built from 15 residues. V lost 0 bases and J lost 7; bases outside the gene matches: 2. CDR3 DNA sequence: TGCGCCAGCAGCTTGGATGGGACAGGGGGTGAAAAACTGTTTTTT. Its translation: CASSLDGTGGEKLFF.

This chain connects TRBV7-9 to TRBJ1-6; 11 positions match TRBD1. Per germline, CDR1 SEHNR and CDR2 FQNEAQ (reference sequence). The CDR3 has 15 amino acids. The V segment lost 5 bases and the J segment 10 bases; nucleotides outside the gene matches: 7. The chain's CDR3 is CASSPGQGARSPLHF. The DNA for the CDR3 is TGTGCCAGCAGCCCAGGACAGGGGGCAAGATCACCCCTCCACTTT.

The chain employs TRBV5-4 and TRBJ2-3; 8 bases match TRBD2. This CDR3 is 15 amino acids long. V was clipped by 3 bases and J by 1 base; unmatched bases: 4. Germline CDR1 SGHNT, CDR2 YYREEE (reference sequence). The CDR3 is CASSSPGGGTDTQYF. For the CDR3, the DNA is TGTGCCAGCAGCTCACCCGGGGGGGGCACAGATACGCAGTATTTT.

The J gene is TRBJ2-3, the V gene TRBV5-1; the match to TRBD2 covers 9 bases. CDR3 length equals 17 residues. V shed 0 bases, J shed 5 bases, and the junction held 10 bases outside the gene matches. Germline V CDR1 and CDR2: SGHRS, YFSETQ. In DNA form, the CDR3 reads TGCGCCAGCAGCTTGGATGGGCGGGGGGGCCGTGGAGATACGCAGTATTTT. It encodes CASSLDGRGGRGDTQYF.

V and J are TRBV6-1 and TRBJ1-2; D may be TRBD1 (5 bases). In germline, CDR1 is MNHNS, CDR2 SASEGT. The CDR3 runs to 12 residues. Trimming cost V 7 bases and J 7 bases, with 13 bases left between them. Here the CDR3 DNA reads TGTGCCAGCACCCCGGGGACTTCTGGCTACACCTTC. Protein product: CASTPGTSGYTF.

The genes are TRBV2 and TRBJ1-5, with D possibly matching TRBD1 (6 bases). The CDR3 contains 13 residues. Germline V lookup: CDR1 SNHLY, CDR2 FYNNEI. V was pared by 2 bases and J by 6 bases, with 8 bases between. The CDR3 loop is CASSELRGQPQHF. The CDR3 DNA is TGTGCCAGCAGTGAACTCAGGGGTCAGCCCCAGCATTTT. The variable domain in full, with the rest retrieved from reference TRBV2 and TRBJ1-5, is EPEVTQTPSHQVTQMGQEVILRCVPISNHLYFYWYRQILGQKVEFLVSFYNNEISEKSEIFDDQFSVERPDGSNFTLKIRSTKLEDSAMYFCASSELRGQPQHFGDGTRLSIL.

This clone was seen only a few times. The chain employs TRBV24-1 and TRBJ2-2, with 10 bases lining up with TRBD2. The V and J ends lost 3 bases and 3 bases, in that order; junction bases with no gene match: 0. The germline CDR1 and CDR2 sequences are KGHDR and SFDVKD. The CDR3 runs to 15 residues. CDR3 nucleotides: TGTGCCACCAGTGATCTAGCGGGGGACACCGGGGAGCTGTTTTTT. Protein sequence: CATSDLAGDTGELFF.

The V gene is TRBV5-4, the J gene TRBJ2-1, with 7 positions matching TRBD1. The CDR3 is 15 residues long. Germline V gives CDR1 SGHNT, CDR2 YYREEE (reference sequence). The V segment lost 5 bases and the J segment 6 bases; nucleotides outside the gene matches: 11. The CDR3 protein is CASSFDRAKVNEQFF. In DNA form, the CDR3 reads TGTGCCAGCAGTTTCGACAGGGCCAAAGTCAATGAGCAGTTCTTC.

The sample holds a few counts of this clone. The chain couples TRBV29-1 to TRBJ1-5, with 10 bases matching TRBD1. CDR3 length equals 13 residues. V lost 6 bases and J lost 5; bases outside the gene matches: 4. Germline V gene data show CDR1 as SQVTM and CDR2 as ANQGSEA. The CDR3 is CSVLDRGHQPQHF. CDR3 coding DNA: TGCAGCGTCTTAGACAGGGGGCATCAGCCCCAGCATTTT.

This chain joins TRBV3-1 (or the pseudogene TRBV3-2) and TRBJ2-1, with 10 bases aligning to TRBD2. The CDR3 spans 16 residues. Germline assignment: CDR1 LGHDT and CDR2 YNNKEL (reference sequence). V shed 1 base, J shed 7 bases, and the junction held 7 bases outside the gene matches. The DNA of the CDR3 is TGTGCCAGCAGCCAAGTGTTAGCGGGGGGATGGAATGAGCAGTTCTTC. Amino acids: CASSQVLAGGWNEQFF.

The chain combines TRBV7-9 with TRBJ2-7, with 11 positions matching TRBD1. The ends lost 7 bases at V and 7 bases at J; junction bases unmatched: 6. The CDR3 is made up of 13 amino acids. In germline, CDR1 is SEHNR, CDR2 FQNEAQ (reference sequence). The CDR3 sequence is CASIGQGALEQYF. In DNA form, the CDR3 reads TGTGCCAGCATCGGACAGGGGGCTTTGGAGCAGTACTTC.

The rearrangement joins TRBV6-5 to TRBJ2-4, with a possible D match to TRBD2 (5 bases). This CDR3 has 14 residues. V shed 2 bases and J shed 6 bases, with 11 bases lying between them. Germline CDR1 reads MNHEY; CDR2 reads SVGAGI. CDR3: CASSYDLAGNIQYF. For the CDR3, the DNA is TGTGCCAGCAGTTACGATCTAGCAGGAAACATTCAGTACTTC.